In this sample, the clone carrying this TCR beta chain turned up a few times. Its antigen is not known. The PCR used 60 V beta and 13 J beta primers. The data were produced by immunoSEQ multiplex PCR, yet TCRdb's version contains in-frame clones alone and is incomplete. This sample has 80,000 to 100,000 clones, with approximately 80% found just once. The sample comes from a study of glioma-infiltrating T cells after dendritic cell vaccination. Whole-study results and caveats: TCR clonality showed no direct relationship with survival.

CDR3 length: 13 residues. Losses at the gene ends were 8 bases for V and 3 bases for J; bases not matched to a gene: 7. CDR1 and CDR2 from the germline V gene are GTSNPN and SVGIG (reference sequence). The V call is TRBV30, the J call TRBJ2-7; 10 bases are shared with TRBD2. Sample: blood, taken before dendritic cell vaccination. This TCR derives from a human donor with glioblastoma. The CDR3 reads CALRLAGSYEQYF. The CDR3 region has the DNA TGTGCCCTTCGACTAGCGGGCAGCTACGAGCAGTACTTC.